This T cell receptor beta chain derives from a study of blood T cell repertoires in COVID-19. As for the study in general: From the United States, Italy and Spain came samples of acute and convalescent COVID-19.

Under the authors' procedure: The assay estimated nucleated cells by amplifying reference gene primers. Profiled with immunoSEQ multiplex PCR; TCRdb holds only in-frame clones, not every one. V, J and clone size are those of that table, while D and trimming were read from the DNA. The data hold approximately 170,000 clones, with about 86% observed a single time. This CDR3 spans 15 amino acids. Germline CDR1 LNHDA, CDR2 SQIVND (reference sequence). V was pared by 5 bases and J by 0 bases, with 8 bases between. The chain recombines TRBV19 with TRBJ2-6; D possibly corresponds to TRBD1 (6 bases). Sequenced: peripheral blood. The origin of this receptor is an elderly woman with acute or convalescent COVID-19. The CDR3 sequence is CASSDRSSGANVLTF. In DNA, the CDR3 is TGTGCCAGTAGTGACAGGAGCTCTGGGGCCAACGTCCTGACTTTC.